Presented here are 9 T cell receptor beta chains from one specimen sequenced in a study of shared clonotypes between healthy human individuals (dated by TCRdb to 2020 to 2022). The method was the immunoSEQ multiplex PCR assay. Sourced from immuneACCESS, this table was stored by TCRdb with only in-frame sequences that have V and J called. A share of the clones is absent; for the studies checked, an unresolved V gene accounts for under half, and the remainder has no known explanation. For this sample the table gives just over 2,000,000 clones, of which just under 95% were detected only once. The ten largest clones capture about 1.1% of the sample. For the CD8 naive samples, CD45RO-negative cells were positively selected for CCR7, yielding a CD45RA+CCR7+ population from which TemRA cells were excluded. Sequencing was carried out using naive CD8+ T cells sorted from blood. The cell subset or site label, as the study defines it: CD45RA+CCR7+. Source of these receptors: a man between 18 and 29 years old in good health.

This sequence joins TRBV13 and TRBJ2-1; D is possibly TRBD2 (6 bases). This CDR3 is 16 amino acids long. With 5 bases removed from V and 5 bases from J, the gap between germline ends came to 19 bases. CDR1 and CDR2 (germline): PRHDT, FYEKMQ (reference sequence). This CDR3 is CASSLIAVRGDNEQFF. The CDR3 DNA follows: TGTGCCAGCAGCCTCATAGCGGTCAGAGGGGACAATGAGCAGTTCTTC.

This chain links TRBV13 with TRBJ2-3, with D perhaps TRBD1 (5 bases). Germline CDR1 is PRHDT and CDR2 is FYEKMQ (reference sequence). Trimming cost V 8 bases and J 2 bases, with 14 bases left between them. The CDR3 has 14 amino acids. The CDR3 is CASGATAYTDTQYF. DNA for the CDR3: TGTGCCAGCGGGGCGACGGCTTACACAGATACGCAGTATTTT. Filled out from reference TRBV13 and TRBJ2-3, the complete variable domain reads AAGVIQSPRHLIKEKRETATLKCYPIPRHDTVYWYQQGPGQDPQFLISFYEKMQSDKGSIPDRFSAQQFSDYHSELNMSSLELGDSALYFCASGATAYTDTQYFGPGTRLTVL.

The chain joins TRBV2 to TRBJ2-5, with D possibly matching TRBD2 (6 bases). This CDR3 is built from 16 residues. CDR1 SNHLY and CDR2 FYNNEI come from the germline V gene. V dropped 1 base and J dropped 4 bases, with 16 bases sitting between them. CDR3 amino acids: CASSEDQMEGGETQYF. The CDR3 coding sequence is TGTGCCAGCAGTGAAGACCAGATGGAGGGAGGAGAGACCCAGTACTTC.

As regards this clone: This specimen includes other DNA sequences encoding the same CDR3. The V gene is TRBV2, the J gene TRBJ1-5; D call uncertain. The length of the CDR3 is 14 residues. Germline-derived CDR1 and CDR2 are SNHLY and FYNNEI. V shed 0 bases and J shed 2 bases, with 5 bases lying between them. The CDR3 region has the DNA TGTGCCAGCAGTGAAGCAGGTCGCAATCAGCCCCAGCATTTT. Residues: CASSEAGRNQPQHF.

The J gene is TRBJ2-6, the V gene TRBV13; D is undetermined. The CDR3 is 12 amino acids. CDR1 is PRHDT, CDR2 FYEKMQ, per germline (reference sequence). V dropped 8 bases and J dropped 3 bases, with 5 bases sitting between them. The CDR3 sequence: CASASGANVLTF. Written as DNA, the CDR3 is TGTGCCAGCGCGAGTGGGGCCAACGTCCTGACTTTC.

Written as DNA, the CDR3 is TGTGCCAGTAGTATCCTGCACCAATCGAACACTGAAGCTTTCTTT. The encoded protein is CASSILHQSNTEAFF. The chain links TRBV19 to TRBJ1-1; D call uncertain. CDR3 length equals 15 residues. Germline CDR1 reads LNHDA; CDR2 reads SQIVND (reference sequence). V was clipped by 3 bases and J by 1 base, with 12 bases between them.

This clone was counted between two and nine times. This chain connects TRBV5-6 to TRBJ1-1; D is unclear. CDR1 SGHDT and CDR2 YYEEEE come from the germline V gene. CDR3 length: 16 amino acids. V was shortened by 4 bases and J by 5 bases, with 21 bases between the two germline ends. The CDR3 loop reads CASSAPLPPGGTEAFF. CDR3 DNA sequence: TGTGCCAGCAGCGCGCCCCTTCCCCCGGGTGGGACTGAAGCTTTCTTT.

The CDR3: CASSHEQGASFGNEQFF. In DNA form, the CDR3 reads TGCGCCAGCAGCCACGAACAGGGGGCATCGTTCGGCAATGAGCAGTTCTTC. This rearrangement joins TRBV4-1 to TRBJ2-1; TRBD1 agrees at 9 bases. The CDR3 is made up of 17 amino acids. J was trimmed by 6 bases and V by 3 bases; bases with no gene match: 12. Germline V CDR1 and CDR2: MGHRA, YSYEKL.

Turning to this clone: This specimen includes other DNA sequences encoding the same CDR3. DNA of the CDR3: TGTGCCAGCAGTTTGGCAGGGGGATACTACGAGCAGTACTTC. Its translation is CASSLAGGYYEQYF. This chain connects TRBV27 to TRBJ2-7, with 7 bases fitting TRBD1. Germline lookup yields CDR1 MNHEY and CDR2 SMNVEV (reference sequence). The CDR3 has 14 amino acids. The ends lost 3 bases at V and 3 bases at J; junction bases unmatched: 5.